Here is one TCR beta chain with its context. Followed over time, Seattle patients had been enrolled while infection was active. This CDR3 comprises 14 residues. V lost 6 bases and J lost 4; bases outside the gene matches: 7. Germline assignment: CDR1 SGHAT and CDR2 FQNNGV. This entry comes from a study of blood T cell repertoires in COVID-19. Across the whole study: Samples of COVID-19 (acute and convalescent) were obtained from the United States, Italy and Spain. PBMCs, B-cell-depleted T cells, or T cells were the source of the cDNA or gDNA that made up the material.

Original analysis: Estimation of nucleated cell counts relied on the amplification of reference gene primers. Clones were sequenced by immunoSEQ multiplex PCR, and TCRdb holds only the in-frame ones, with some missing. For V, J and clone size, that table is used; D and trimming come from the DNA. The table lists 180,000 or so clones, roughly 76% of them singletons. Sample: peripheral blood. The sequence came from a woman in her thirties or forties with COVID-19, enrolled during active disease. This chain uses TRBV11-2 with TRBJ2-7; the match to TRBD2 covers 9 bases. CDR3 coding DNA: TGTGCCAGCAGTCCCGGGACTAGCAGATACGAGCAGTACTTC. Amino acids: CASSPGTSRYEQYF.